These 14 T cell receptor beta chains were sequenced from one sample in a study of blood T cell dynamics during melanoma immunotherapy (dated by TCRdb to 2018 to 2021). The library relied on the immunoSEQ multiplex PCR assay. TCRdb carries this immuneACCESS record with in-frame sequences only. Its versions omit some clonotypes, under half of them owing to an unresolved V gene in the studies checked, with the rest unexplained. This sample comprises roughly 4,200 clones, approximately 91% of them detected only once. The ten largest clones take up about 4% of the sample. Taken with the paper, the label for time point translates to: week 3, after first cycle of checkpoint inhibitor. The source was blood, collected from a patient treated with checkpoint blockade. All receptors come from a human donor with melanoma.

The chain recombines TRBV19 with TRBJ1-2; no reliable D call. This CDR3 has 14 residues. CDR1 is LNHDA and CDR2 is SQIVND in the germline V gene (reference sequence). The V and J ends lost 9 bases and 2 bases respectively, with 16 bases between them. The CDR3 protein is CASSRASENYGYTF. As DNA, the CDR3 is TGTGCCAGCTCCCGGGCCTCGGAGAACTATGGCTACACCTTC.

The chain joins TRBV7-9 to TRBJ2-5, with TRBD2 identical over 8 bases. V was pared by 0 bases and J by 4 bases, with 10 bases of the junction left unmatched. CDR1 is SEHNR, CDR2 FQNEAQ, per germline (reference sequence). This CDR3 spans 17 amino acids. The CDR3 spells CASSLAGAGAVGETQYF. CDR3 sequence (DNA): TGTGCCAGCAGCTTAGCAGGAGCGGGAGCGGTCGGAGAGACCCAGTACTTC.

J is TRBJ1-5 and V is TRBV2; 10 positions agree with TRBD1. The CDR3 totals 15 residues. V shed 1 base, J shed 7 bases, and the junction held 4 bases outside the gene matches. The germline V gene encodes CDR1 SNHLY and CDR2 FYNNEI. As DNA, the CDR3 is TGTGCCAGCAGTGAAGAGGGACAGGGGAGGCAGCCCCAGCATTTT. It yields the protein CASSEEGQGRQPQHF. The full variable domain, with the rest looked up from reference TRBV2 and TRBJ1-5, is EPEVTQTPSHQVTQMGQEVILRCVPISNHLYFYWYRQILGQKVEFLVSFYNNEISEKSEIFDDQFSVERPDGSNFTLKIRSTKLEDSAMYFCASSEEGQGRQPQHFGDGTRLSIL.

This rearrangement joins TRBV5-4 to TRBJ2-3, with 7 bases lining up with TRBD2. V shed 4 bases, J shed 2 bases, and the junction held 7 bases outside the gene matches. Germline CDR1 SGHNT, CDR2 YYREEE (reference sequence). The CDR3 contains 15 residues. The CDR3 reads CASSPGGTTTDTQYF. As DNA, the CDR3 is TGTGCCAGCAGCCCCGGGGGGACTACCACAGATACGCAGTATTTT.

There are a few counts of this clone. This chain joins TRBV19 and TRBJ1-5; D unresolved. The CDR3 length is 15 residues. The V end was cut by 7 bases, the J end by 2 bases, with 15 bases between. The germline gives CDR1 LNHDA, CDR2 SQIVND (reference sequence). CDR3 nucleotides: TGTGCCAGTACCCTCGAGGGTGAGGGCAATCAGCCCCAGCATTTT. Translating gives CASTLEGEGNQPQHF.

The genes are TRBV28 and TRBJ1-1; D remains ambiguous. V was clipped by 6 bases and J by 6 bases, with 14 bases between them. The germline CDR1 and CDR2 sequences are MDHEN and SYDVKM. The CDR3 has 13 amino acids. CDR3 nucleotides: TGTGCCAGCAGCCCCCTCCCGCAGCCTGAAGCTTTCTTT. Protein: CASSPLPQPEAFF.

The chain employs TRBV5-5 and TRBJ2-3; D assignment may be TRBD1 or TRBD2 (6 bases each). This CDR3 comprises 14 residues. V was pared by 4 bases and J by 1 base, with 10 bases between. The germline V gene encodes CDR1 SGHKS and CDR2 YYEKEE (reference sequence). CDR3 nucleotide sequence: TGTGCCAGCAGCGAGAGGGGGGGCACAGATACGCAGTATTTT. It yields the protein CASSERGGTDTQYF.

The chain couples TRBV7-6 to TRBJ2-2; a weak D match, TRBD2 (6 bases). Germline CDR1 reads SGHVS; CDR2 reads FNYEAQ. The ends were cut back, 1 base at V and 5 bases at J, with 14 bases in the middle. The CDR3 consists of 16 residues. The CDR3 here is CASSLDFNGGTGELFF. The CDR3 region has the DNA TGTGCCAGCAGCTTAGATTTTAATGGGGGGACCGGGGAGCTGTTTTTT.

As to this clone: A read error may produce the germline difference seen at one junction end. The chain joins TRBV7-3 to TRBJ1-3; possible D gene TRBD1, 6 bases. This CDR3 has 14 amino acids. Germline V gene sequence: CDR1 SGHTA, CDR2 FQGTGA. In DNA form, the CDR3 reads TGTGCCAGCAGCCAGGCAGGGGCTGGGAACACCATATATTTT. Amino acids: CASSQAGAGNTIYF.

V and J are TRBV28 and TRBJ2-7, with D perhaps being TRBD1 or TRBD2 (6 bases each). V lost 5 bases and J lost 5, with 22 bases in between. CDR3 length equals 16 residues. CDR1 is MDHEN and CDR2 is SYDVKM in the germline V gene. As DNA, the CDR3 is TGTGCCAGCAGTCCTCCCCCAGGGGACTTGTTCGACGAGCAGTACTTC. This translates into CASSPPPGDLFDEQYF. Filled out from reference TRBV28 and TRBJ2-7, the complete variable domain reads DVKVTQSSRYLVKRTGEKVFLECVQDMDHENMFWYRQDPGLGLRLIYFSYDVKMKEKGDIPEGYSVSREKKERFSLILESASTNQTSMYLCASSPPPGDLFDEQYFGPGTRLTVT.

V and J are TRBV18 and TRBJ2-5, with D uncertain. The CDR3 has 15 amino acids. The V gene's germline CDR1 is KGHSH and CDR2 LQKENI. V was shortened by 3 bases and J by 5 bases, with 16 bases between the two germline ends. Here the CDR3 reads CASSPSWGVGETQYF. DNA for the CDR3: TGTGCCAGCTCACCCTCCTGGGGTGTGGGGGAGACCCAGTACTTC.

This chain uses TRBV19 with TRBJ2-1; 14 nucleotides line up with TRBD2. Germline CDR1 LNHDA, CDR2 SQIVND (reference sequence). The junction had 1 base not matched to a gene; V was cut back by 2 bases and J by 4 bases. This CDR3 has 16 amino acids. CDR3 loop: CASSIRLAGGYNEQFF. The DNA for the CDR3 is TGTGCCAGTAGTATAAGACTAGCGGGAGGGTACAATGAGCAGTTCTTC.

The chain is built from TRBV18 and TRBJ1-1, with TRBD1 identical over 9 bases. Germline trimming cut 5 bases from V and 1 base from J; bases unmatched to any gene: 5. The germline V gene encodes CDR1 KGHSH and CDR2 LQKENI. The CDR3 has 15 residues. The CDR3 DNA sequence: TGTGCCAGCTCATTCCGACAGGGGGAGAACACTGAAGCTTTCTTT. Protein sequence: CASSFRQGENTEAFF.

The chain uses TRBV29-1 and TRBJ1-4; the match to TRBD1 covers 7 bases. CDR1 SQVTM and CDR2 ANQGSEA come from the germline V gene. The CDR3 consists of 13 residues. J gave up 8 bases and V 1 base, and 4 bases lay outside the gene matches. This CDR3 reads CSVEGGDSEKLFF. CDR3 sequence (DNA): TGCAGCGTTGAAGGAGGGGACAGCGAAAAACTGTTTTTT.